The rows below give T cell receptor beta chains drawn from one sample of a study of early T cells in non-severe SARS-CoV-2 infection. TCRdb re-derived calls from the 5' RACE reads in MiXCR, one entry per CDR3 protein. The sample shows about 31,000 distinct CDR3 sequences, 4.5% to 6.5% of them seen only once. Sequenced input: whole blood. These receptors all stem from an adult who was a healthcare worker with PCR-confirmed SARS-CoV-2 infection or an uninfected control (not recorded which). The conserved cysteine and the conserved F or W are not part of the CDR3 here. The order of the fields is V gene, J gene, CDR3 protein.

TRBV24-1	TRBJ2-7	ATSESRTYEQY
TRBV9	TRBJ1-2	ASSVAQNSNYGYT
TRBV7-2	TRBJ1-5	ASSLVASSNQPQH
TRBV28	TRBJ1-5	ASSPGQGNNQPQH
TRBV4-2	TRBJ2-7	ASSQDYGTNYEQY
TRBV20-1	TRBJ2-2	SARGLAGVVGELF
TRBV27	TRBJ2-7	ASSLGGSMYEQY
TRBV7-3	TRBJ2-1	ASSLGHHVLNEQF
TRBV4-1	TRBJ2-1	ASSQGPLSYNEQF
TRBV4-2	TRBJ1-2	ASSQASTGTYGYT
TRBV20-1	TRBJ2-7	SARLAGDSYEQY
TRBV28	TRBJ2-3	ASSLFPAGVAADTQY
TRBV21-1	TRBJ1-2	ASSKAPRAYGYT
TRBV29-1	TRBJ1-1	SVTTGIAF
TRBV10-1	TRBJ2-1	ASSESVAGGVFRKQF
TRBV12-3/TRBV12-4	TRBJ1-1	ASSFSENTEVF
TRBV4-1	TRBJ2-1	ASSQVPAGPSSYNEQF
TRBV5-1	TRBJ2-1	ASSLEAGTEQF
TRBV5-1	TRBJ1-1	ASSFSQVNTEAF
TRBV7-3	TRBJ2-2	ASSLTANTGELF
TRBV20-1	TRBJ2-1	SAPQGTLNEQF
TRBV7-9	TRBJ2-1	ASSLQGQQF
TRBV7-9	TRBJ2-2	ASSWDSNTGELF
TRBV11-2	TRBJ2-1	ASSLGLGPHNEQF
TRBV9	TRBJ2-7	ASSIDRASYEQY
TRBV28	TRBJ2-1	ASSLLGDGEQF
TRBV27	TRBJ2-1	ASSLRPSSYNEQF
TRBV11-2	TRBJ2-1	ASSFDGGPQNEQF
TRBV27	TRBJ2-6	ASSLVLGGANVLT
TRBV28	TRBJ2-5	ASSLVGIQETQY
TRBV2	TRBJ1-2	ASKRGGQFLYGYT
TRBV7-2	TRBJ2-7	ASRASSYEQY
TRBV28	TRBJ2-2	ASSRPPTGELF